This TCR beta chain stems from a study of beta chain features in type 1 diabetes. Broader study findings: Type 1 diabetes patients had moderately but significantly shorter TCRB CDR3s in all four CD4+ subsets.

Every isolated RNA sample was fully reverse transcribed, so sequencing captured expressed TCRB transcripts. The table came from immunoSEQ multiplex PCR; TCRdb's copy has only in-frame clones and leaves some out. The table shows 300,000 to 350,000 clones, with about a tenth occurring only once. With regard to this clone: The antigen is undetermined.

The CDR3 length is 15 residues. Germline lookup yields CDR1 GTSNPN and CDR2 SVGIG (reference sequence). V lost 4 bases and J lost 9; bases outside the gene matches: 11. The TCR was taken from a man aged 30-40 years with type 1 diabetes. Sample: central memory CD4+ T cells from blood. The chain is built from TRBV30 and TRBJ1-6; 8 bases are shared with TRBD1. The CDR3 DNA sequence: TGTGCCTGGACCCCCTGGACAGGGTACGGTTCACCCCTCCACTTT. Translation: CAWTPWTGYGSPLHF.